This T cell receptor (beta chain) appears in the sequencing data of a study of cytomegalovirus exposure and HLA in healthy donors (dated by TCRdb to the late 2010s). Regarding the study in general: An earlier analysis of several hundred of the donors reported 276 Gb of sequence data and roughly 120 million unique TCR beta sequences obtained from around 190 million T cells. Approximately 310 gigabases of sequencing data and 70 million to 85 million unique TCR sequences were included in an early release covering 500 to 750 HLA-typed donors. Among the roughly 430 genotyped donors, around 79% belonged to the genetic ancestry cluster associated with self-reported Caucasian donors. The study aimed to test whether signatures of past pathogen exposure could be identified by cataloging public T cell receptors. The T cell repertoires of 700 or so subjects were profiled by immunosequencing and related to cytomegalovirus serostatus. Besides the first cohort of 666 subjects, a separate validation cohort made up of roughly 130 different subjects was used. To predict cytomegalovirus infection status, the study combined high-throughput TCR immunosequencing, statistical association of individual TCRs with disease status, and machine learning. A later analysis re-examined previously published TCR beta repertoires from just over 650 donors and added high-resolution HLA genotyping to investigate patterns of TCR occurrence. The later analysis used no new phenotypic data to find candidate immune exposures, relying instead on TCR beta sequences and their occurrence across donors. In an earlier analysis of more than 550 of the donors, high-throughput TCR beta sequencing was used to judge whether each TCR beta V gene segment behaved as functional or pseudogenic. Donor age, sex, ethnicity and CMV serostatus were compiled alongside the repertoire data. Genome-wide SNP genotypes for about 60% of the 666 donors were used in a later genetic analysis, which treated that subset as a discovery cohort. All discovery cohort repertoires had been generated using a single sequencing platform. HLA typing covered class I and class II loci at four-digit resolution. The number of typed donors differed by locus: about 629-630 for A, B, C, DRB1 and DQB1; some 540 for DQA1; 606 for DPA1; and some 450 for DPB1. About five DR-DQ haplotypes were treated as single units for association and clustering because of strong linkage in the cohort. Among some 400 genotyped donors of the cohort, an average of around 220,000 unique TCR beta nucleotide sequences was sequenced per donor, of which about 19% were non-productive. General study outcomes and caveats: Correlated functional status among segregating V segments might reflect linkage disequilibrium, but an unknown experimental factor could not be ruled out. A total of 150 to 200 TCR beta chains were listed by the study as associated with cytomegalovirus. In a later analysis, some 18,000 TCR beta sequences were associated with specific HLA alleles at a false discovery rate of 0.05. The only immune exposure information available for the cohort was CMV serostatus. Roughly uniform sequencing depth across donors was assumed in presence/absence analyses, although this assumption may not hold. A further reported finding was that TCR beta sequences accurately predicted the HLA-A and HLA-B alleles for most subjects in the first cohort. Assigning TCR associations to individual alleles was difficult when HLA alleles, especially DR and DQ, strongly co-occurred. The cohort was sequenced for TCR beta chains only, and without alpha or paired-chain data the features that could be detected were limited. In a later analysis, HLA-associated TCR beta chains were found to be more clonally expanded and to have lower generation probabilities than equally common non-associated chains. In a later genetic analysis, a missense DCLRE1C variant was associated with V-gene and J-gene trimming of TCR beta chains, and the association was replicated in an independent cohort. The classifier was reported to diagnose cytomegalovirus status with high specificity and sensitivity in both the original and validation cohorts. It was suggested by the authors that the approach could potentially be generalized to other disease states and immunological phenotypes. In vitro tests confirmed that three of the cytomegalovirus-associated TCR beta chains recognize cytomegalovirus antigens. Broadly in line with IMGT annotations, most TCR beta V segments showed up in productive rearrangements about 87% or about 30% of the time in an earlier analysis of some 590 of the donors. A cluster of highly shared sequence variants was judged likely to be a technical artifact of the sequencing pipeline. In a later genetic analysis, fewer N-insertions in productive TCRs were reported among donors in an Asian-associated ancestry cluster than the 666-donor mean. A later analysis found that TCR association rates varied across HLA loci, with DRB1 alleles showing the most associated TCRs and HLA-C alleles the fewest. Most TCR sequences were observed very rarely across donors, whereas some public TCRs were present in many individuals. Several of the top co-occurrence clusters appeared to be linked to parvovirus B19, influenza, CMV and Epstein-Barr virus, according to a later analysis. Because HLA typing was missing for some donors at each locus, association tests included only the typed subset. According to a later analysis, most CMV-associated TCR beta chains appeared to be HLA-restricted, and the HLA associations seemed to be driven largely by CMV exposure. Because counts were too low, 15 to 20 rarely observed V segments, including chromosome 9 orphons, were left out of the earlier analysis of about 500 of the donors.

The cohort comprised some 700 healthy bone marrow donors. All cohort members were sampled while nominally healthy, although unrecorded immune exposures were likely present. The donor tested CMV seronegative and was one of the 352 seronegative cohort members. Every donor gave a peripheral blood sample, and the peripheral blood mononuclear cells from that sample were used for TCR beta sequencing. Genomic DNA was extracted from the blood cell samples with the Qiagen DNeasy Blood Extraction Kit. On this clone: Its binding antigen is unknown.

Library method: the immunoSEQ multiplex PCR assay. The multiplex PCR relied on a mix of 60 forward primers for TCR Vbeta segments and 13 reverse primers for TCR Jbeta segments. The CDR3 region of rearranged TCR beta genes was amplified from genomic DNA with a multiplex PCR assay. The amplified TCR beta libraries were sequenced on the Illumina HiSeq System as 87-base-pair reads. Under the source paper's analysis protocol: In a later analysis, 77 million or so unique TCR beta chains were counted across the roughly 670 repertoires, and around 11 million of these chains were shared by at least two donors. A nearest-neighbor algorithm error-corrected the raw reads and collapsed the reads into unique sequences, merging closely related sequences to remove PCR and sequencing errors. Alignment of CDR3 sequences to IMGT reference sequences was used to assign V, D and J gene segments. Each retained sequence needed at least a six-nucleotide match to both a V gene segment and a J gene segment. A rearrangement counted as productive if the CDR3 had no stop codons and remained in frame with V and J, and every other rearrangement counted as non-productive. CDR3 was defined according to IMGT convention as the region running from the second conserved V-encoded cysteine to the conserved J-encoded phenylalanine. The earlier analysis of a few hundred of the donors excluded sequences that lacked an unambiguous match to a single V gene segment. An earlier analysis of several hundred of the donors called V segments functional above 56.7% productive rearrangements and segregating when the between-donor standard deviation exceeded 5%. A statistical classification framework was developed to diagnose cytomegalovirus status using the catalog of TCR beta chain sequences. A later analysis assigned V and J genes by comparing TCR nucleotide sequences with IMGT/GENE-DB human TR gene sequences. In a later analysis, CDR3 sequences and most-parsimonious VDJ recombination scenarios were assigned using the TCRdist pipeline. In a later analysis, each TCR beta chain was defined by its CDR3 amino acid sequence together with its V-gene family, and reads without a unique V-gene family were excluded. As a way to deal with suspected cross-contamination and a sequencing artifact, a later analysis dropped 592 nucleotide sequences that were highly shared and had low generation probability. A later analysis calculated a clonal expansion index for each public chain from normalized within-repertoire ranks of inferred template counts. In a later analysis, generation probabilities were computed with a VDJ recombination model fitted to out-of-frame rearrangements, and the resulting probabilities were checked against IGoR. Hypergeometric tests were used in a later analysis to score TCR-TCR, TCR-HLA and TCR-CMV co-occurrence, with a repertoire-size bias correction applied to the TCR pairs. In a later analysis, false discovery rates were estimated by permuting HLA or CMV assignments 20 times. In a later analysis, co-occurring TCRs were grouped using DBSCAN, and TCRdist sequence similarity was added for clustering within HLA-allele-positive subsets. Repertoires with fewer than 30,000 or more than 120,000 public chains, plus five repertoires with anomalous nucleotide sharing, were excluded from co-occurrence clustering. This is the immuneACCESS table as TCRdb keeps it, with only in-frame sequences that have V and J called. A part of the clones is gone; compared with another copy, unresolved V genes explain less than half, and the rest is unexplained. V and J calls and clone size follow that table, whereas D and trimming were derived from the DNA. The table of this sample itemizes about 170,000 clones. Of the sample, about 1.2% falls within the top ten clones.

Sequencing used PBMCs. This sequence was found in a woman in her sixties in good health and CMV-seronegative.

The DNA sequence follows: TGTGCCAGTAGTCGACAGGGGGTCAACGAGCAGTACTTC. Its protein is CASSRQGVNEQYF. The rearrangement combines TRBV19 with TRBJ2-7; 9 bases in the middle match TRBD1. Looking up the germline V gene (reference sequence) yields CDR1 LNHDA and CDR2 SQIVND. Germline trimming amounts to 5 bases on V and 5 bases on J, with 4 as the count of junction bases outside the gene matches. The CDR3 has 13 amino acids, counting the end cysteine and phenylalanine. Only CDR3 DNA remains: 39 bases, in frame from the first base.